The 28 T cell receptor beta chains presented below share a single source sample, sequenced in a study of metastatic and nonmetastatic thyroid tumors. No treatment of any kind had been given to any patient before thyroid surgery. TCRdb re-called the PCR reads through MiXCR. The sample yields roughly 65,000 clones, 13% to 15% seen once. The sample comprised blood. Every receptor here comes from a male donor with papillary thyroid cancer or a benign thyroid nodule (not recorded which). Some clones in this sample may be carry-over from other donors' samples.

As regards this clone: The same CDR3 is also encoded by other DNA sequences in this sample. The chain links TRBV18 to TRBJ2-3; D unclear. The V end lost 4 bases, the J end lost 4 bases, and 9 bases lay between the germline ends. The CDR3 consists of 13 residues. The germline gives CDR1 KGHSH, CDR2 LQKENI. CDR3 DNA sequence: TGTGCCAGCTCACTAATAAGTCCAGATACGCAGTATTTT. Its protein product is CASSLISPDTQYF.

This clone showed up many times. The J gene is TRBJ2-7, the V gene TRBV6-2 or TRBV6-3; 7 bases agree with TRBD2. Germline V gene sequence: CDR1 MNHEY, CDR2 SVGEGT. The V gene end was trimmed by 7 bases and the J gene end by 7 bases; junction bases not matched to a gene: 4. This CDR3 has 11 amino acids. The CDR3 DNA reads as TGTGCCAGCAAGCGGGAACGGGAGCAGTACTTC. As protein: CASKREREQYF.

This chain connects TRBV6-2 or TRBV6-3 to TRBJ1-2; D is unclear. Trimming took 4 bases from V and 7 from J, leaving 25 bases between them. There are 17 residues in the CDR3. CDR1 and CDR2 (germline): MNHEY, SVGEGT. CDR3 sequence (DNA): TGTGCCAGCAGTTCCCCCCCTTGGGCCCAAAGGGCGGCTGGCTACACCTTC. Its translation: CASSSPPWAQRAAGYTF.

The CDR3 DNA reads as TGCGCCAGCAGCCGGGGGACCTACGAGCAGTACTTC. It yields the protein CASSRGTYEQYF. V and J are TRBV10-1 and TRBJ2-7; D might be TRBD2 (6 bases). CDR1 is WNHNN, CDR2 SYGVQD, per germline (reference sequence). The germline V and J ends were trimmed by 6 bases and 2 bases, with 8 bases remaining between them. The CDR3 totals 12 residues.

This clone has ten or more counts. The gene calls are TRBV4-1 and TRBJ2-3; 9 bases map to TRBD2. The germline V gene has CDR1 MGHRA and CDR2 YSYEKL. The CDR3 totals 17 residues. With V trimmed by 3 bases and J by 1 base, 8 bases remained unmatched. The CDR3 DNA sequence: TGCGCCAGCAGCCAGGGCCAGACTAGCGGAGGCACAGATACGCAGTATTTT. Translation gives CASSQGQTSGGTDTQYF.

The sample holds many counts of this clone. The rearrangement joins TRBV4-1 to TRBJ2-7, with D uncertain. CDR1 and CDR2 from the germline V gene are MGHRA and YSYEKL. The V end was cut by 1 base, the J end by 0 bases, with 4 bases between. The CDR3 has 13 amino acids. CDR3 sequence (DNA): TGCGCCAGCAGCCAAGTTCCCTCCTACGAGCAGTACGTC. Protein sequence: CASSQVPSYEQYV.

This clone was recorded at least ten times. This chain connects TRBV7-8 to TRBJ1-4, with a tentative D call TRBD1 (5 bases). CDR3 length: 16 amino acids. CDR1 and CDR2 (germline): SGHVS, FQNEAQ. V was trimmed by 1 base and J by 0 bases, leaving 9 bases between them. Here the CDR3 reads CASSLGGFATNEKLFF. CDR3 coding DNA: TGTGCCAGCAGCTTAGGGGGCTTCGCAACTAATGAAAAACTGTTTTTT.

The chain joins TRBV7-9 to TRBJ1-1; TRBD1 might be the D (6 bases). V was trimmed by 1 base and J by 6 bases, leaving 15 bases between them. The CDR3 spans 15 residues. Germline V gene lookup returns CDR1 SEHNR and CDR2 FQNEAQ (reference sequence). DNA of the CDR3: TGTGCCAGCAGCTTAGACGGGGGGGCGCGGTCTGAAGCTTTCTTT. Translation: CASSLDGGARSEAFF. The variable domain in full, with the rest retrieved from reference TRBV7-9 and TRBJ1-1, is DTGVSQNPRHKITKRGQNVTFRCDPISEHNRLYWYRQTLGQGPEFLTYFQNEAQLEKSRLLSDRFSAERPKGSFSTLEIQRTEQGDSAMYLCASSLDGGARSEAFFGQGTRLTVV.

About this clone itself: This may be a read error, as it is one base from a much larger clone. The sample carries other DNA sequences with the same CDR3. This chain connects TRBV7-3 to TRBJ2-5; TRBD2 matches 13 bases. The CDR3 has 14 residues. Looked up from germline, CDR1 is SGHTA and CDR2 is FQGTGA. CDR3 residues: CASSSGLAGETQYF. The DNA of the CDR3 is TGTGCCAGCAGCTCAGGACTAGCGGGGGAGACACAGTACTTC.

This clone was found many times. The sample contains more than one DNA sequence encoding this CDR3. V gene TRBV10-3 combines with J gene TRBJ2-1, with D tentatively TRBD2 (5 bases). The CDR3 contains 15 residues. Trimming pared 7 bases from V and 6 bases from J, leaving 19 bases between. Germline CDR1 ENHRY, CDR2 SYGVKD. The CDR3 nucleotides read TGTGCCATCAAGTCGGGGAACTCTTTCGGCAATGAGCAGTTCTTC. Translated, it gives CAIKSGNSFGNEQFF.

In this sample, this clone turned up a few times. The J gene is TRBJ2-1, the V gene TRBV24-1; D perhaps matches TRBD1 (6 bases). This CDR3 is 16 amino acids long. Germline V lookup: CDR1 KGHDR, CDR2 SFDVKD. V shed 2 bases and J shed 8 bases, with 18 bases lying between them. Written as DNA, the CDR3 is TGTGCCACCAGTGATTACGGACAGAAACTAAGGGATGAGCAGTTCTTC. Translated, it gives CATSDYGQKLRDEQFF.

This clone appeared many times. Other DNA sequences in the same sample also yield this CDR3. The CDR3 DNA follows: TGTGCCAGCTGCTGTGGGACTAGCGGAAACAATGAGCAGTTCTTC. Its translation: CASCCGTSGNNEQFF. V is TRBV12-3 or TRBV12-4 and J is TRBJ2-1; TRBD2 agrees at 11 bases. This CDR3 is 15 amino acids long. The ends lost 8 bases at V and 5 bases at J; junction bases unmatched: 8.

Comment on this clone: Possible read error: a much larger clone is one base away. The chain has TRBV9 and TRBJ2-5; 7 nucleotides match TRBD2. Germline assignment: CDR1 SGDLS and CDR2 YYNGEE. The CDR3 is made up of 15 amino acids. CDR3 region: CASSVGIRGEETRYF. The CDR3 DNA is TGTGCCAGCAGCGTAGGGATCCGGGGGGAAGAGACCCGGTACTTC.

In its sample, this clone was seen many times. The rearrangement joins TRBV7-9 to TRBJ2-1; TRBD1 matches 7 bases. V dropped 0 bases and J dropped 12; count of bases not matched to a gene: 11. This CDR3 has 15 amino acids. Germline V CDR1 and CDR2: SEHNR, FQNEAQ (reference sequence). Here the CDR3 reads CASSLAGTVSLGQFF. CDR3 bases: TGTGCCAGCAGCTTAGCCGGGACAGTCTCCCTGGGGCAGTTCTTC.

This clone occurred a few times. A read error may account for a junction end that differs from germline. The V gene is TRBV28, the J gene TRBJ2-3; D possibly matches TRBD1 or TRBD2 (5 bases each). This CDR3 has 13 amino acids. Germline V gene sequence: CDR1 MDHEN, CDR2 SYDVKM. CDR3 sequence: CATSGASTGTQYF. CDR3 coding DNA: TGTGCCACCTCCGGGGCGAGTACAGGTACGCAGTATTTT.

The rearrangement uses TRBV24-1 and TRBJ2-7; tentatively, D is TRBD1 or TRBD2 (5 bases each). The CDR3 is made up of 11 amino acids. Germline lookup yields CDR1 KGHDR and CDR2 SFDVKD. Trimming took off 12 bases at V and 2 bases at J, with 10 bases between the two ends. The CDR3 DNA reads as TGTGCCCCACGGGGCCCCTACGAGCAGTACTTC. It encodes CAPRGPYEQYF.

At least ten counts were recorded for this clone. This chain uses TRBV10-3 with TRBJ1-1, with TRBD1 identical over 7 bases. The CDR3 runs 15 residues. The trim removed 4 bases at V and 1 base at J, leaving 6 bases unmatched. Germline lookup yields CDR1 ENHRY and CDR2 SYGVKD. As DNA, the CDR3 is TGTGCCATCAGTGTGCCAGGGGGAAGGAACACTGAAGCTTTCTTT. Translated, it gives CAISVPGGRNTEAFF.

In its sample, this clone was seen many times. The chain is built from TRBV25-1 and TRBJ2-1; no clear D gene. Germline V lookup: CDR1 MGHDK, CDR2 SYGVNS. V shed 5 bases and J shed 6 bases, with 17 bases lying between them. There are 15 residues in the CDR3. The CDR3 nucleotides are TGTGCCAGCAGTAGTTACGAGGTGGCCGGCAATGAGCAGTTCTTC. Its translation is CASSSYEVAGNEQFF. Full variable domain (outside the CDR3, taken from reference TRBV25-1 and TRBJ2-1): EADIYQTPRYLVIGTGKKITLECSQTMGHDKMYWYQQDPGMELHLIHYSYGVNSTEKGDLSSESTVSRIRTEHFPLTLESARPSHTSQYLCASSSYEVAGNEQFFGPGTRLTVL.

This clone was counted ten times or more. CDR3 bases: TGCAGTGCTAGGCCGGGTATTGACTATGGCTACACCTTC. Protein: CSARPGIDYGYTF. J is TRBJ1-2 and V is TRBV20-1, with D unclear. The CDR3 has 13 residues. Germline CDR1 DFQATT, CDR2 SNEGSKA (reference sequence). Trimming took 3 bases from V and 3 from J, leaving 11 bases between them.

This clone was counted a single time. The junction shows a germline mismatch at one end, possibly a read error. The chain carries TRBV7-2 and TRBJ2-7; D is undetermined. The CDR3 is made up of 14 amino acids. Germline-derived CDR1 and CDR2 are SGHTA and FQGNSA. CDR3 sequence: CASSLMPETYDQYF. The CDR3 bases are TGTGCCAGCAGCCTCATGCCGGAGACCTACGATCAGTACTTT. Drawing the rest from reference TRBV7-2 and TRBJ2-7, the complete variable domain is GAGVSQSPSNKVTEKGKDVELRCDPISGHTALYWYRQSLGQGLEFLIYFQGNSAPDKSGLPSDRFSAERTGGSVSTLTIQRTQQEDSAVYLCASSLMPETYDQYFGPGTRLTVT.

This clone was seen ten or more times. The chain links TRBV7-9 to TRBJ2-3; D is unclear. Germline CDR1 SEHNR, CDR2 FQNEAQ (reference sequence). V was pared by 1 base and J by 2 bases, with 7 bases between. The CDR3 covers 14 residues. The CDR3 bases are TGTGCCAGCAGCTTAGATAGTTACACAGATACGCAGTATTTT. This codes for CASSLDSYTDTQYF.

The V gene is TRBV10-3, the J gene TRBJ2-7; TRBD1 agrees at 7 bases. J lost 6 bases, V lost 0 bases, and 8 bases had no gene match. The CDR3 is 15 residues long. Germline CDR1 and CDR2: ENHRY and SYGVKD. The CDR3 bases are TGTGCCATCAGTGAGTCCCGGGACAGTGGATCCGAGCAGTACTTC. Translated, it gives CAISESRDSGSEQYF.

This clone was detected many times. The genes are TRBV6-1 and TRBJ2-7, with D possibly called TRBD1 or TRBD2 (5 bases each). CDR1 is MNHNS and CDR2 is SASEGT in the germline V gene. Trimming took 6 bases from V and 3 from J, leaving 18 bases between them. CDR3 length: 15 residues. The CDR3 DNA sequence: TGTGCCAGCAGGCCTCCGGGACGACTTAACTACGAGCAGTACTTC. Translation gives CASRPPGRLNYEQYF.

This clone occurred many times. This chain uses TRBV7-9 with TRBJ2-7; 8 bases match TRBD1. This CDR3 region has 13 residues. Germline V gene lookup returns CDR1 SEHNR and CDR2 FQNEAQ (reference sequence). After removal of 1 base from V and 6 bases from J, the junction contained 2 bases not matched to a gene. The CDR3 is CASSLGTGREQYV. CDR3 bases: TGTGCCAGCAGCTTAGGGACAGGGCGCGAGCAGTACGTC.

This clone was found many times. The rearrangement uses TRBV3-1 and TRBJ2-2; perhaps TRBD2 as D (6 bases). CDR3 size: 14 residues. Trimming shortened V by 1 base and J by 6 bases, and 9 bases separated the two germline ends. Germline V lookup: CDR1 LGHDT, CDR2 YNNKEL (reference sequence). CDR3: CASSQGGESGELFF. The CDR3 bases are TGTGCCAGCAGCCAAGGCGGGGAGTCCGGGGAGCTGTTTTTT.

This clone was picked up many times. The CDR3 loop reads CASSSTGPSANYGYTF. As DNA, the CDR3 is TGTGCCAGTAGTAGCACAGGACCCTCTGCTAACTATGGCTACACCTTC. The chain is built from TRBV19 and TRBJ1-2; possibly TRBD1 for D (5 bases). The germline V gene has CDR1 LNHDA and CDR2 SQIVND (reference sequence). The CDR3 has 16 amino acids. The V end lost 4 bases, the J end lost 0 bases, and 15 bases lay between the germline ends.

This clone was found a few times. CDR3 nucleotides: TGTGCCAGCAGGTTCTCGGGACTAGCCGGGGGGACAGATACGCAGTATTTT. Amino acid sequence: CASRFSGLAGGTDTQYF. The chain is built from TRBV27 and TRBJ2-3, with TRBD2 matching 9 bases. The germline gives CDR1 MNHEY, CDR2 SMNVEV (reference sequence). CDR3 size: 17 residues. The junction had 13 bases not matched to a gene; V was cut back by 6 bases and J by 3 bases.

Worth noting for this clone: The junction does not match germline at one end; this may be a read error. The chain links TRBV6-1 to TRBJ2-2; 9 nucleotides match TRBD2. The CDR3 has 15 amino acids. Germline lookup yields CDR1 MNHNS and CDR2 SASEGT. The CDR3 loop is CASRRLAVVTWELFF. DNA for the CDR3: TGTGCCAGCAGAAGACTAGCGGTAGTCACCTGGGAGCTGTTTTTT.